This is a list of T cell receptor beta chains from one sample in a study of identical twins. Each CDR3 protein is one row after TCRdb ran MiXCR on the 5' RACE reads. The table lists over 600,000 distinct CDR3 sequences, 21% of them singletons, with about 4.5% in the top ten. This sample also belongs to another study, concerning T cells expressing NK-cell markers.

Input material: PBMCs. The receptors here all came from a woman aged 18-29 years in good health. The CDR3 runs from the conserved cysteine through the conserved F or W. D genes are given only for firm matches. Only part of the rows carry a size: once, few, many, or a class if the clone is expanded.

CDR3 protein: CASSLRQGAVGELFF; CDR3 DNA: TGTGCCAGCAGCCTACGACAGGGGGCAGTCGGGGAGCTGTTTTTT; V gene: TRBV7-2; D gene: TRBD1; J gene: TRBJ2-2; clone size: few
CDR3 protein: CSARDRSGANVLTF; CDR3 DNA: TGCAGTGCTAGAGATCGGTCTGGGGCCAACGTCCTGACTTTC; V gene: TRBV20-1; D gene: NA; J gene: TRBJ2-6; clone size: many
CDR3 protein: CAISDREAAGGYGYTF; CDR3 DNA: TGTGCCATCAGTGATCGCGAGGCGGCAGGAGGCTATGGCTACACCTTC; V gene: TRBV10-3; D gene: NA; J gene: TRBJ1-2; clone size: NA
CDR3 protein: CSAREEQGLVYGYTF; CDR3 DNA: TGCAGTGCTAGAGAAGAACAGGGGCTGGTCTATGGCTACACCTTC; V gene: TRBV20-1; D gene: TRBD1; J gene: TRBJ1-2; clone size: NA
CDR3 protein: CSVEDSTVNSYGYTF; CDR3 DNA: TGCAGCGTTGAAGACTCGACCGTTAACAGCTATGGCTACACCTTC; V gene: TRBV29-1; D gene: NA; J gene: TRBJ1-2; clone size: many
CDR3 protein: CASSQERMREGARSTDTQYF; CDR3 DNA: TGCGCCAGCAGCCAAGAGCGGATGAGGGAGGGGGCCCGTAGCACAGATACGCAGTATTTT; V gene: TRBV4-1; D gene: NA; J gene: TRBJ2-3; clone size: NA
CDR3 protein: CASSRRQGGNEQYF; CDR3 DNA: TGTGCCAGCAGCCGGAGACAGGGAGGGAACGAGCAGTACTTC; V gene: TRBV3-1; D gene: NA; J gene: TRBJ2-7; clone size: few
CDR3 protein: CASSQGGVGAFF; CDR3 DNA: TGTGCCAGCAGCCAAGGTGGAGTAGGAGCTTTCTTT; V gene: TRBV3-1; D gene: NA; J gene: TRBJ1-1; clone size: many
CDR3 protein: CASNLGGADTGELFF; CDR3 DNA: TGTGCCAGCAATTTAGGGGGCGCGGACACCGGGGAGCTGTTTTTT; V gene: TRBV12-3/TRBV12-4; D gene: TRBD1; J gene: TRBJ2-2; clone size: NA
CDR3 protein: CSASRGAGELFF; CDR3 DNA: TGCAGTGCTTCTCGAGGGGCCGGGGAGCTGTTTTTT; V gene: TRBV20-1; D gene: NA; J gene: TRBJ2-2; clone size: NA
CDR3 protein: CASSLGQELGPQHF; CDR3 DNA: TGTGCCAGCAGTTTAGGTCAGGAGTTAGGGCCCCAGCATTTT; V gene: TRBV12-3/TRBV12-4; D gene: NA; J gene: TRBJ1-5; clone size: few
CDR3 protein: CASSFRRPGAGELFF; CDR3 DNA: TGTGCCAGCAGTTTTCGGCGCCCGGGAGCCGGGGAGCTGTTTTTT; V gene: TRBV12-3/TRBV12-4; D gene: NA; J gene: TRBJ2-2; clone size: few
CDR3 protein: CASSWTLGQGYNEQFF; CDR3 DNA: TGTGCCAGCAGCTGGACCCTGGGGCAGGGTTACAATGAGCAGTTCTTC; V gene: TRBV7-6; D gene: NA; J gene: TRBJ2-1; clone size: few
CDR3 protein: CASSLSQGYEQYF; CDR3 DNA: TGTGCCAGCAGTTTATCTCAGGGCTACGAGCAGTACTTC; V gene: TRBV12-3/TRBV12-4; D gene: NA; J gene: TRBJ2-7; clone size: many
CDR3 protein: CASSEYVGGAFF; CDR3 DNA: TGTGCCAGCAGTGAATATGTCGGGGGAGCTTTCTTT; V gene: TRBV25-1; D gene: NA; J gene: TRBJ1-1; clone size: NA
CDR3 protein: CASSPDVATYEQYF; CDR3 DNA: TGTGCCAGCAGTCCCGACGTGGCTACCTACGAGCAGTACTTC; V gene: TRBV27; D gene: NA; J gene: TRBJ2-7; clone size: NA
CDR3 protein: CSARSGSGQPQHF; CDR3 DNA: TGCAGTGCCAGGTCGGGGTCAGGTCAGCCCCAGCATTTT; V gene: TRBV20-1; D gene: NA; J gene: TRBJ1-5; clone size: many
CDR3 protein: CAWNPGSGNEQFF; CDR3 DNA: TGTGCCTGGAACCCCGGTAGTGGCAATGAGCAGTTCTTC; V gene: TRBV30; D gene: NA; J gene: TRBJ2-1; clone size: many
CDR3 protein: CASSQEETRPFF; CDR3 DNA: TGCGCCAGCAGCCAAGAGGAGACTAGACCGTTCTTC; V gene: TRBV4-1; D gene: NA; J gene: TRBJ2-1; clone size: few
CDR3 protein: CASSYGSGLFF; CDR3 DNA: TGTGCCAGCAGTTACGGGAGTGGGCTGTTTTTT; V gene: TRBV6-5; D gene: NA; J gene: TRBJ2-2; clone size: few
CDR3 protein: CASSSGTVTSTDTQYF; CDR3 DNA: TGTGCCAGCAGTTCAGGGACAGTCACTAGCACAGATACGCAGTATTTT; V gene: TRBV12-3/TRBV12-4; D gene: TRBD1; J gene: TRBJ2-3; clone size: many
CDR3 protein: CSAKYNEQFF; CDR3 DNA: TGCAGTGCTAAGTATAATGAGCAGTTCTTC; V gene: TRBV20-1; D gene: NA; J gene: TRBJ2-1; clone size: NA
CDR3 protein: CSAQGTQRFQETQYF; CDR3 DNA: TGCAGTGCCCAGGGGACACAGAGATTCCAAGAGACCCAGTACTTC; V gene: TRBV20-1; D gene: NA; J gene: TRBJ2-5; clone size: few
CDR3 protein: CASSHSGYDNEQFF; CDR3 DNA: TGTGCCAGCAGCCATAGCGGGTACGACAATGAGCAGTTCTTC; V gene: TRBV7-7; D gene: TRBD2; J gene: TRBJ2-1; clone size: few
CDR3 protein: CSVGTGELYEQYF; CDR3 DNA: TGCAGTGTCGGGACAGGGGAGCTGTACGAGCAGTACTTC; V gene: TRBV20-1; D gene: TRBD1; J gene: TRBJ2-7; clone size: many
CDR3 protein: CASGLQGRGTGELFF; CDR3 DNA: TGTGCCAGCGGCTTACAGGGTAGAGGCACCGGGGAGCTGTTTTTT; V gene: TRBV12-3/TRBV12-4; D gene: NA; J gene: TRBJ2-2; clone size: NA
CDR3 protein: CATNAGRGNNYEQYF; CDR3 DNA: TGTGCCACCAACGCCGGCAGGGGAAATAATTACGAGCAGTACTTC; V gene: TRBV10-3; D gene: NA; J gene: TRBJ2-7; clone size: few
CDR3 protein: CASTQGFGVETQYF; CDR3 DNA: TGTGCCAGCACCCAGGGGTTCGGGGTGGAGACCCAGTACTTC; V gene: TRBV27; D gene: NA; J gene: TRBJ2-5; clone size: NA
CDR3 protein: CASSFSGGAGNEQFF; CDR3 DNA: TGTGCCAGCAGTTTCAGCGGGGGGGCCGGCAATGAGCAGTTCTTC; V gene: TRBV27; D gene: TRBD2; J gene: TRBJ2-1; clone size: NA
CDR3 protein: CSASSGADYNEQFF; CDR3 DNA: TGCAGTGCTTCTAGCGGGGCGGACTACAATGAGCAGTTCTTC; V gene: TRBV20-1; D gene: TRBD2; J gene: TRBJ2-1; clone size: many
CDR3 protein: CATSHETPVQNIQYF; CDR3 DNA: TGTGCCACCAGCCATGAAACCCCGGTCCAAAACATTCAGTACTTC; V gene: TRBV15; D gene: NA; J gene: TRBJ2-4; clone size: many
CDR3 protein: CSAIPKHTQYF; CDR3 DNA: TGCAGTGCTATTCCCAAACATACGCAGTATTTT; V gene: TRBV20-1; D gene: NA; J gene: TRBJ2-3; clone size: few
CDR3 protein: CSAEGTGLAKQFF; CDR3 DNA: TGCAGCGCCGAAGGTACGGGACTAGCGAAGCAGTTCTTC; V gene: TRBV29-1; D gene: TRBD2; J gene: TRBJ2-1; clone size: NA
CDR3 protein: CASSDRAAYEQYF; CDR3 DNA: TGTGCCAGCAGTGACAGGGCGGCCTACGAGCAGTACTTC; V gene: TRBV2; D gene: NA; J gene: TRBJ2-7; clone size: few
CDR3 protein: CASSPRDGGPYEQYF; CDR3 DNA: TGTGCCAGCAGTCCCCGGGACGGAGGGCCCTACGAGCAGTACTTC; V gene: TRBV12-3/TRBV12-4; D gene: NA; J gene: TRBJ2-7; clone size: NA
CDR3 protein: CASSLASGSSYNEQFF; CDR3 DNA: TGTGCCAGCAGTTTAGCTAGCGGGAGCTCCTACAATGAGCAGTTCTTC; V gene: TRBV27; D gene: TRBD2; J gene: TRBJ2-1; clone size: many
CDR3 protein: CASKGTEAHTQYF; CDR3 DNA: TGTGCCAGCAAGGGGACGGAGGCCCATACGCAGTATTTT; V gene: TRBV6-1; D gene: NA; J gene: TRBJ2-3; clone size: few
CDR3 protein: CATSAGDETQYF; CDR3 DNA: TGTGCCACCAGTGCAGGGGATGAGACCCAGTACTTC; V gene: TRBV24-1; D gene: NA; J gene: TRBJ2-5; clone size: NA
CDR3 protein: CASSVGPHLFF; CDR3 DNA: TGCGCCAGCAGTGTTGGCCCCCATCTGTTTTTT; V gene: TRBV10-1; D gene: NA; J gene: TRBJ2-2; clone size: few
CDR3 protein: CASSFLGGGAREQFF; CDR3 DNA: TGTGCCAGCAGTTTTCTCGGCGGGGGGGCCCGAGAGCAGTTCTTC; V gene: TRBV12-3/TRBV12-4; D gene: TRBD2; J gene: TRBJ2-1; clone size: few
CDR3 protein: CSATGGANVLTF; CDR3 DNA: TGCAGTGCTACCGGTGGGGCCAACGTCCTGACTTTC; V gene: TRBV20-1; D gene: NA; J gene: TRBJ2-6; clone size: many